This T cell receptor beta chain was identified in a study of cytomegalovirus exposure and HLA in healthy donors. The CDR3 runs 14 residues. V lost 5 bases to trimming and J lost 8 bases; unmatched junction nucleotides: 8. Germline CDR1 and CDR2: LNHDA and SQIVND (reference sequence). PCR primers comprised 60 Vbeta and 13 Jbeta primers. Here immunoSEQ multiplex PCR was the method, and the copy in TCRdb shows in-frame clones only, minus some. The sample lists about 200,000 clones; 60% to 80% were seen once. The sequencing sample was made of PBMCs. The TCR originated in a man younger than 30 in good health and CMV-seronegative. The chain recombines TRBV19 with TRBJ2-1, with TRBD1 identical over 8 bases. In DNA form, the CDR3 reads TGTGCCAGTAGTGTGTCACAGGGGGTGGATGAGCAGTTCTTC. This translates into CASSVSQGVDEQFF.